This record looks at one T cell receptor (beta chain) sequence and its context. The target antigen is unknown. CDR3 length: 15 amino acids. V lost 4 bases to trimming and J lost 3 bases, with 17 bases between them. Germline values: CDR1 SGDLS, CDR2 YYNGEE. Assay: immunoSEQ multiplex PCR; the TCRdb copy retains only in-frame clones and omits some. Among about 10,000 clones, 80% to 95% were seen once, and the ten largest hold 5% to 7%. The sample originates from a study of T cell clonotyping in hematopoietic cell transplantation. Study observations and caveats: CD4 and CD8 repertoire contributions could not be separated without sorting. Recipient TCR diversity dropped after transplant; expanded clonotypes rose from day 30 to 180.

Recipients were bled about 28 days pretransplant and at posttransplant days 30, 100, 180. Material: PBMCs, obtained 100 days after allogeneic stem cell transplant. V gene TRBV9 combines with J gene TRBJ2-7; weak D call: TRBD2 (6 bases). This TCR derives from a male patient in his fifties who had an allogeneic stem cell transplant from a related donor, so T cells may come from the graft donor. Some clones in this sample may be carry-over from other donors' samples. The chain's CDR3 is CASSPISGMGYEQYF. CDR3 DNA sequence: TGTGCCAGCAGCCCCATTAGCGGTATGGGCTACGAGCAGTACTTC.